Listed below are T cell receptor beta chains from one sample, sequenced in a study of tumor-infiltrating lymphocytes in primary liver carcinoma. TCRdb reprocessed the multiplex PCR reads via MiXCR and lists one record per CDR3 protein. The data contain about 30,000 distinct CDR3 sequences, 71% of them singletons. The sequenced sample was liver tumor tissue from sampling region 3. The receptor set was obtained from a young woman with primary liver carcinoma and hepatitis B virus infection. The CDR3 runs from the conserved cysteine through the conserved F or W. Each record gives: V gene, D gene, J gene, clone size, CDR3 DNA, CDR3 protein. The D gene is left open where the match is weak. Some rows have no size entry. The others give once, few or many, or a class for an expanded clone.

TRBV11-2,.,TRBJ2-1,.,TGTGCCAGCAACTTACGGCTATCCGTGAATGTGCAGTTCTTC,CASNLRLSVNVQFF
TRBV11-2,.,TRBJ2-4,.,TGTGTCAGCAGCTTAGGTGGTTGGGGGCGCGACATTCAGTACTTC,CVSSLGGWGRDIQYF
TRBV11-2,.,TRBJ1-2,once,TGTGCCAGCAACTTAGATGAGATGGCAGGGAGAGGCCACACCTTC,CASNLDEMAGRGHTF
TRBV28,TRBD1,TRBJ2-4,.,TGTGCCAGCAATAACGTTATTACACAGGGGGCTTTTTGGAACATTCAATACTTC,CASNNVITQGAFWNIQYF
TRBV29-1,TRBD2,TRBJ2-5,.,TGCAGTGTAATTCCGTGGACTAGCGGTTTACAAGAGACCGAGTACTTC,CSVIPWTSGLQETEYF
TRBV5-1,.,TRBJ2-7,.,TGCGCCAGCAGCAGGGACAAGGCCTACGAACAGTACTTC,CASSRDKAYEQYF
TRBV6-1,TRBD2,TRBJ2-1,.,TGTGCCAACAGTGAAGGGTTGGCGGGAGGTCATGAGCTGTTCTTT,CANSEGLAGGHELFF
TRBV11-2,.,TRBJ2-3,many,TGTGCCAGCAGCTCAGGAGGAGATACGCAGTATTTT,CASSSGGDTQYF
TRBV6-5,.,TRBJ1-4,.,TGTGCCAGCAGTTACTCACGTGGTGCAACTGATGAAAAACTGTCTTTT,CASSYSRGATDEKLSF
TRBV29-1,TRBD2,TRBJ2-1,.,TGCAGCGTCAGGGGATCGGGAGGGCTTAATGAGCAGTTCTTC,CSVRGSGGLNEQFF
TRBV14,TRBD1,TRBJ2-5,.,TGTGCCAGCAGCCAAGATGGGACAGAGATGCAGACCCAGTACTTC,CASSQDGTEMQTQYF
TRBV12-3/TRBV12-4,.,TRBJ1-5,.,TGTGCCAGCAGTCCCCGCCAAGGGCTGGGTCAGCCCCAGCATTTT,CASSPRQGLGQPQHF
TRBV11-2,.,TRBJ2-3,.,TGTGCCAGCAACTTAGCTTATAGCACAGATACGCAGTATTTT,CASNLAYSTDTQYF
TRBV7-9,TRBD2,TRBJ2-3,many,TGTGCCAGCAGCCCGGGACTAGCGGGAGGCCTCACAGATACGCAGTATTTT,CASSPGLAGGLTDTQYF
TRBV30,.,TRBJ2-7,.,TGTGCTCCACCCGTGAGACAAGAGCAGTACTTC,CAPPVRQEQYF
TRBV7-8,TRBD2,TRBJ2-1,many,TGTGCCAGCAGCTCTCGACTAGCGGGAGTAACTGAGCAGTTCTTC,CASSSRLAGVTEQFF